This TCR beta chain was identified in a study of cytomegalovirus exposure and HLA in healthy donors. V gave up 1 base and J gave up 8 bases; unmatched junction bases: 4. CDR3 length equals 13 residues. CDR1 is SGHAT, CDR2 FQNNGV, per germline. Separate from the roughly 670-subject first cohort, the 120-subject validation cohort was the one that the donors belonged to. In regard to this clone: The antigen is not known.

The study, taken as a whole, reports: Reportedly, cytomegalovirus status was diagnosed with high sensitivity and specificity.

Generated by immunoSEQ multiplex PCR, the TCRdb table keeps only in-frame clones and is missing some. Of roughly 190,000 clones listed, about 84% were seen once; the top ten hold over 1.1%. Sequencing was done on a sample of PBMCs. The chain is built from TRBV11-2 and TRBJ1-1; 7 bases fit TRBD1. The receptor was derived from a woman aged 18-30 years in good health and CMV-seronegative. The CDR3: CASSLAPTGEAFF. The CDR3 DNA is TGTGCCAGCAGCTTAGCCCCGACAGGGGAAGCTTTCTTT.